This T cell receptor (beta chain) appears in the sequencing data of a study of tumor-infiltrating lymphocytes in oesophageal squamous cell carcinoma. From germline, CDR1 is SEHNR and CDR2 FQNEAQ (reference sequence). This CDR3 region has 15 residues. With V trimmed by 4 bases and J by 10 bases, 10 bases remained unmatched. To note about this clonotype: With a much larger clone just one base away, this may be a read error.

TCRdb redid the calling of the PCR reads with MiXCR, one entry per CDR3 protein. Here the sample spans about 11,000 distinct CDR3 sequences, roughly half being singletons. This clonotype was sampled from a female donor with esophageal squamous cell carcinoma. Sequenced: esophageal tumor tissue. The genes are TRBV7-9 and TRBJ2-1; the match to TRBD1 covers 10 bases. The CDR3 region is CASSSDRGEHYEQFF. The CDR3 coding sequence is TGTGCCAGCAGCTCGGACAGGGGGGAGCACTACGAGCAGTTCTTC.